This T cell receptor (beta chain) derives from a study of T cell responses to AZD1222 COVID-19 vaccine. CDR1 is SGDLS and CDR2 is YYNGEE in the germline V gene. V lost 4 bases to trimming and J lost 10 bases, with 15 bases between them. The CDR3 sequence is 13 residues long. Study-level results: Sampling that yielded the repertoires occurred only after the peak T cell response.

Some clones are missing from TCRdb's copy, which holds only in-frame ones; the method was immunoSEQ multiplex PCR. Here the sample spans around 96,000 clones, approximately 91% being singletons. Note on this clone: What it binds is not known.

The sequencing here drew on peripheral blood, taken on day 0 of AZD1222 vaccination. The genes are TRBV9 and TRBJ2-1; either TRBD1 or TRBD2 may supply D (5 bases each). The sequence was collected from an adult in good health. The CDR3 region is CASSSTRGGEQFF. The CDR3, as DNA: TGTGCCAGCAGCTCCACGAGGGGCGGGGAGCAGTTCTTC.